This TCR beta chain stems from a study of Ad26.COV2.S vaccination and SARS-CoV-2 variants. As for the study in general: The donor participated in the COV1001 trial, in its Ad26.COV2.S arm.

Only in-frame clones appear in the TCRdb table, and some are missing; sequencing was by immunoSEQ multiplex PCR. The table has around 300,000 clones, around 90% seen once. Study-wide results and limits: Measurements of TCR breadth and depth may have given underestimates of the total T cell responses.

About this clone: Its antigen is unknown.

Treatment: some 20 received Ad26.COV2.S at low or high dose, single or two shots; 5 received placebo; per-sample allocation not given. Repertoires come from day 63 after the first vaccine or placebo injection. This CDR3 is 15 amino acids long. CDR1 and CDR2 from the germline V gene are SGHKS and YYEKEE (reference sequence). Trimming took off 0 bases at V and 2 bases at J, with 11 bases between the two ends. The receptor's source is a person between 18 and 59 years old who received the Ad26.COV2.S COVID-19 vaccine or a placebo. The chain joins TRBV5-5 to TRBJ1-2; D perhaps matches TRBD1 (6 bases). The specimen was peripheral blood, collected in a trial of Ad26.COV2.S vaccine versus placebo. Here the CDR3 DNA reads TGTGCCAGCAGCTTGGACGGGGGCGGGAACTATGGCTACACCTTC. Protein sequence: CASSLDGGGNYGYTF.